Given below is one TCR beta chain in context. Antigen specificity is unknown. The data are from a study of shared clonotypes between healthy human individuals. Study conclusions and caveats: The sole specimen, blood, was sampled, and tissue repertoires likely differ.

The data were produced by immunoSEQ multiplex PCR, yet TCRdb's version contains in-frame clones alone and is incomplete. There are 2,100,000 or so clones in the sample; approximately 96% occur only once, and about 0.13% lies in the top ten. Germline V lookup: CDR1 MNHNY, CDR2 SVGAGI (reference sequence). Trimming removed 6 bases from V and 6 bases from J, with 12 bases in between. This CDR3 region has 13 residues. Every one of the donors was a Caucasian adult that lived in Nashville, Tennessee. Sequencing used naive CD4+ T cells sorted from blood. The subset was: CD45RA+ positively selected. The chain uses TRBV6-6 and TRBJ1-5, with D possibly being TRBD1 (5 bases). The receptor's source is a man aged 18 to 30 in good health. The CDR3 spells CASSQGASQPQHF. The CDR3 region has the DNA TGTGCCAGCAGCCAAGGGGCGTCTCAGCCCCAGCATTTT.